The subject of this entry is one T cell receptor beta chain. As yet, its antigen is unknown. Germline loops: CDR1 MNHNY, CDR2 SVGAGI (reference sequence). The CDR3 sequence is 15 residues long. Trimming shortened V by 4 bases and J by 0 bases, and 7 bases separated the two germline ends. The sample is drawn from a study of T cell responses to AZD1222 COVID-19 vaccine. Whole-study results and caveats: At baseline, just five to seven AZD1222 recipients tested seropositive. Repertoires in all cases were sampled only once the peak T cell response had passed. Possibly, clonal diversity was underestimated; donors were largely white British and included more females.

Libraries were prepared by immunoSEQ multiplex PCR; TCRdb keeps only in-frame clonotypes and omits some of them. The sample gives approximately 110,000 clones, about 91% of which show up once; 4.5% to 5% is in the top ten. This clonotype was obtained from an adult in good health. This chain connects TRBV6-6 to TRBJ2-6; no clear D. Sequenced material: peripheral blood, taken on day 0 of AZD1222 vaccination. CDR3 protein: CASSSPGSGANVLTF. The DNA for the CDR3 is TGTGCCAGCAGTTCCCCCGGCTCTGGGGCCAACGTCCTGACTTTC.